Below, 23 T cell receptor beta chains from the same sample are listed, as sequenced in a study of blood T cell repertoires in COVID-19. Profiled with immunoSEQ multiplex PCR; TCRdb holds only in-frame clones, not every one. Found here are 57,000 or so clones, about 85% of them singletons; the top ten hold approximately 5%. Sequenced sample: peripheral blood. These receptors originate from a man between 65 and 80 years old with acute or convalescent COVID-19.

This chain uses TRBV6-2 or TRBV6-3 with TRBJ2-7; TRBD2 might be the D (5 bases). This CDR3 has 15 amino acids. Germline V gene sequence: CDR1 MNHEY, CDR2 SVGEGT. The ends were cut back, 0 bases at V and 2 bases at J, with 11 bases in the middle. DNA of the CDR3: TGTGCCAGCAGTTACTCGGGCACACTAGCCTACGAGCAGTACTTC. Translating gives CASSYSGTLAYEQYF.

The rearrangement joins TRBV7-2 to TRBJ1-5; D is possibly TRBD1 (5 bases). Germline V gives CDR1 SGHTA, CDR2 FQGNSA. CDR3 length: 13 residues. Trimming stripped 6 bases from V and 6 bases from J, with 12 bases between. The CDR3 coding sequence is TGTGCCAGCAGAGAATCGACAGTTCAGCCCCAGCATTTT. The encoded protein is CASRESTVQPQHF.

The chain employs TRBV19 and TRBJ2-1; maybe TRBD1 (5 bases). CDR3 size: 13 residues. Germline V CDR1 and CDR2: LNHDA, SQIVND (reference sequence). V dropped 5 bases and J dropped 10 bases, with 15 bases sitting between them. CDR3 residues: CASSPSRVLEQFF. In DNA form, the CDR3 reads TGTGCCAGTAGTCCCTCCAGGGTCCTCGAGCAGTTCTTC.

The chain carries TRBV19 and TRBJ1-4, with 10 bases aligning to TRBD1. Germline lookup yields CDR1 LNHDA and CDR2 SQIVND (reference sequence). Germline trimming cut 5 bases from V and 7 bases from J; bases unmatched to any gene: 10. The CDR3 extends over 16 amino acids. The CDR3 DNA follows: TGTGCCAGTAGTCGGGACAGGGGACGATTCATTGAAAAACTGTTTTTT. This gives the protein CASSRDRGRFIEKLFF. The full variable domain, completed using reference TRBV19 and TRBJ1-4, is DGGITQSPKYLFRKEGQNVTLSCEQNLNHDAMYWYRQDPGQGLRLIYYSQIVNDFQKGDIAEGYSVSREKKESFPLTVTSAQKNPTAFYLCASSRDRGRFIEKLFFGSGTQLSVL.

This clone was picked up one time. This chain uses TRBV2 with TRBJ1-2; no reliable D call. This CDR3 has 14 residues. V lost 4 bases, J lost 0 bases, and 9 bases lay in between. Germline values: CDR1 SNHLY, CDR2 FYNNEI. CDR3 DNA sequence: TGTGCCAGCAGTGGTGACGGGACTAACTATGGCTACACCTTC. Amino acids: CASSGDGTNYGYTF.

The rearrangement joins TRBV5-6 to TRBJ2-3; TRBD2 agrees at 9 bases. CDR3 length: 16 residues. The trim removed 1 base at V and 2 bases at J, leaving 5 bases unmatched. Germline loops: CDR1 SGHDT, CDR2 YYEEEE. The CDR3 DNA follows: TGTGCCAGCAGCTTGAGGCTAGCGGGAACCACAGATACGCAGTATTTT. It codes for CASSLRLAGTTDTQYF.

The DNA of the CDR3 is TGCGCCAGCAGTGCACAGGAAGCCACTGAAGCTTTCTTT. Amino acid sequence: CASSAQEATEAFF. The gene calls are TRBV10-2 and TRBJ1-1; possible D gene TRBD1, 5 bases. The ends were cut back, 4 bases at V and 4 bases at J, with 10 bases in the middle. The CDR3 covers 13 residues. The germline V gene has CDR1 WSHSY and CDR2 SAAADI.

A word on this clone: At one end, the junction sequence differs from germline, possibly due to a read error. This rearrangement joins TRBV7-7 to TRBJ2-1; 9 bases fit TRBD1. The CDR3 sequence is 15 residues long. Germline V gene sequence: CDR1 SSHAT, CDR2 FNYEAQ (reference sequence). Here the CDR3 DNA reads TGTGCTAGCAGCGAGACAGGGGGAACCTACAATGAGCAGTTCTTC. Protein product: CASSETGGTYNEQFF.

The chain employs TRBV5-1 and TRBJ2-3; 10 bases align to TRBD2. Trimming at V came to 4 bases and at J to 1 base, leaving 3 bases not matched to a gene. The CDR3 runs 15 residues. Germline lookup yields CDR1 SGHRS and CDR2 YFSETQ. The CDR3 loop reads CASSMGTSGTDTQYF. For the CDR3, the DNA is TGCGCCAGCAGCATGGGGACTAGCGGCACAGATACGCAGTATTTT.

This sequence joins TRBV4-1 and TRBJ2-5; TRBD2 aligns across 10 bases. CDR3 length: 17 amino acids. The J segment lost 1 base and the V segment lost 0 bases, leaving 5 bases of the junction unmatched. Germline V gives CDR1 MGHRA, CDR2 YSYEKL. The CDR3 nucleotides read TGCGCCAGCAGCCAAGAATCCTCTAGCGGGGGCCAAGAGACCCAGTACTTC. Translated: CASSQESSSGGQETQYF.

The chain employs TRBV27 and TRBJ1-1, with D perhaps TRBD1 (5 bases). With 5 bases removed from V and 1 base from J, the gap between germline ends came to 14 bases. Germline V CDR1 and CDR2: MNHEY, SMNVEV (reference sequence). CDR3 length: 15 residues. Here the CDR3 DNA reads TGTGCCAGCAGTAACAGACAGCTAAAGAACACTGAAGCTTTCTTT. Translation: CASSNRQLKNTEAFF.

The chain carries TRBV5-6 and TRBJ2-2; tentative D call: TRBD1 (6 bases). This CDR3 is 16 amino acids long. Germline V gives CDR1 SGHDT, CDR2 YYEEEE. V lost 0 bases and J 4 bases, leaving 13 bases between the germline ends. The CDR3 loop is CASSLGAGVATGELFF. CDR3 nucleotide sequence: TGTGCCAGCAGCTTGGGTGCAGGGGTTGCCACCGGGGAGCTGTTTTTT.

V and J are TRBV5-1 and TRBJ1-1; possible D gene TRBD1, 6 bases. The CDR3 length is 14 residues. Germline CDR1 SGHRS, CDR2 YFSETQ. The V and J ends lost 0 bases and 7 bases respectively, with 13 bases between them. The CDR3 loop reads CASSLVGTPDEAFF. The DNA for the CDR3 is TGCGCCAGCAGCTTGGTCGGGACACCAGATGAAGCTTTCTTT.

The V and J genes are TRBV24-1 and TRBJ2-1; TRBD1 matches 11 bases. Germline loops: CDR1 KGHDR, CDR2 SFDVKD. CDR3 size: 17 residues. V dropped 3 bases and J dropped 5; count of bases not matched to a gene: 8. CDR3 loop: CATSDARGQGANNEQFF. In nucleotides, the CDR3 is TGTGCCACCAGTGATGCCAGAGGACAGGGGGCTAACAATGAGCAGTTCTTC.

The genes are TRBV5-4 and TRBJ2-1; D may be TRBD2 (5 bases). This CDR3 has 15 amino acids. V was trimmed by 0 bases and J by 10 bases, leaving 17 bases between them. In germline, CDR1 is SGHNT, CDR2 YYREEE (reference sequence). The CDR3 protein is CASSLASRTSGEQFF. CDR3 nucleotide sequence: TGTGCCAGCAGCTTGGCCTCACGGACTTCGGGCGAGCAGTTCTTC.

The CDR3 here is CAISGPDTEQFF. The CDR3 DNA sequence: TGTGCCATCAGTGGCCCGGACACCGAGCAGTTCTTC. This sequence joins TRBV10-3 and TRBJ2-1; D perhaps matches TRBD1 (5 bases). Germline V lookup: CDR1 ENHRY, CDR2 SYGVKD. The ends were cut back, 4 bases at V and 10 bases at J, with 11 bases in the middle. The CDR3 covers 12 residues.

This chain joins TRBV6-1 and TRBJ1-6; 7 nucleotides agree with TRBD1. This CDR3 contains 20 residues. J was trimmed by 0 bases and V by 4 bases; bases with no gene match: 15. Germline V gene sequence: CDR1 MNHNS, CDR2 SASEGT. The CDR3 loop is CASSATNRDSYSSYNSPLHF. CDR3 nucleotide sequence: TGTGCCAGCAGTGCCACAAATAGGGACAGCTACAGCTCCTATAATTCACCCCTCCACTTT.

The rearrangement links TRBV2 to TRBJ2-1; the match to TRBD2 covers 7 bases. The germline V gene has CDR1 SNHLY and CDR2 FYNNEI. The CDR3 totals 16 residues. Trimming took 4 bases from V and 2 from J; bases not matched to a gene: 8. As DNA, the CDR3 is TGTGCCAGCAGTGGAGAGCCTAGCGGAGCCTACAATGAGCAGTTCTTC. It yields the protein CASSGEPSGAYNEQFF.

The chain combines TRBV2 with TRBJ2-3, with D unclear. This CDR3 spans 13 amino acids. Germline V CDR1 and CDR2: SNHLY, FYNNEI. V dropped 11 bases and J dropped 5 bases, with 17 bases sitting between them. The CDR3 loop is CASTDTGGDTQYF. The CDR3 coding sequence is TGTGCCTCCACCGACACCGGTGGAGATACGCAGTATTTT.

The J gene is TRBJ2-5, the V gene TRBV5-1; TRBD2 might be the D (9 bases). Germline V lookup: CDR1 SGHRS, CDR2 YFSETQ. The CDR3 has 20 residues. Trimming left V 4 bases short and J 0 bases short, with 28 bases between. In DNA, the CDR3 is TGCGCCAGCAGCCGCGACAGGGGAGGTTTGCTAGCGGGGAACCAAGAGACCCAGTACTTC. Residues: CASSRDRGGLLAGNQETQYF.

The rearrangement links TRBV19 to TRBJ2-2, with D tentatively TRBD1 (5 bases). Germline assignment: CDR1 LNHDA and CDR2 SQIVND (reference sequence). V lost 8 bases to trimming and J lost 5 bases, with 15 bases between them. The CDR3 runs to 14 residues. The CDR3 region has the DNA TGTGCCAGTCAAGGGGCAAGAATAACCGGGGAGCTGTTTTTT. Protein: CASQGARITGELFF.

The chain has TRBV11-3 and TRBJ2-2; 9 nucleotides agree with TRBD1. This CDR3 has 15 amino acids. The germline gives CDR1 SGHNT, CDR2 YENEEA. The V and J ends lost 5 bases and 5 bases, in that order; junction bases with no gene match: 6. The CDR3 loop reads CASSRQGQGTGELFF. The CDR3 nucleotides are TGTGCCAGCAGCCGGCAAGGACAGGGGACCGGGGAGCTGTTTTTT.

The chain is built from TRBV7-2 and TRBJ2-7; 9 nucleotides agree with TRBD1. This CDR3 has 15 residues. The V gene's germline CDR1 is SGHTA and CDR2 FQGNSA. J lost 7 bases, V lost 1 base, and 8 bases had no gene match. Here the CDR3 reads CASSLGGTGSIEQYF. CDR3 DNA sequence: TGTGCCAGCAGCTTAGGGGGGACAGGGTCGATTGAGCAGTACTTC.